These 3 T cell receptor beta chains originate from one sample sequenced in a study of blood T cell repertoires in COVID-19. The data were produced by immunoSEQ multiplex PCR, yet TCRdb's version contains in-frame clones alone and is incomplete. This table holds nearly 350,000 clones, 88% found once. Sequenced sample: peripheral blood. The receptors were sampled from a woman between 65 and 79 years old with COVID-19, enrolled during active disease.

CDR3 amino acids: CASSFSSTNEKLFF. Here the CDR3 DNA reads TGTGCCAGCAGCTTCTCCTCAACTAATGAAAAACTGTTTTTT. The chain uses TRBV7-2 and TRBJ1-4; D is unclear. In germline, CDR1 is SGHTA, CDR2 FQGNSA. The CDR3 has 14 residues. V lost 3 bases to trimming and J lost 0 bases, with 5 bases between them.

This clone has a single count. The gene calls are TRBV12-3 or TRBV12-4 and TRBJ1-2; 10 positions agree with TRBD1. V gave up 5 bases and J gave up 8 bases; unmatched junction bases: 5. This CDR3 is built from 13 residues. DNA of the CDR3: TGTGCCAGCAGTAGGGGACAGGGGAAGGGCTACACCTTC. It translates to CASSRGQGKGYTF.

The chain employs TRBV2 and TRBJ1-1; TRBD1 matches 8 bases. The CDR3 is made up of 13 amino acids. With V trimmed by 4 bases and J by 4 bases, 2 bases remained unmatched. Germline CDR1 and CDR2: SNHLY and FYNNEI. This CDR3 is CASSADRATEAFF. CDR3 coding DNA: TGTGCCAGCAGTGCGGACAGGGCCACTGAAGCTTTCTTT.